This entry concerns a single TCR beta chain. The antigen is undetermined. The sample carries other DNA sequences with the same CDR3. Libraries were prepared by immunoSEQ multiplex PCR; TCRdb keeps only in-frame clonotypes and omits some of them. The repertoire holds roughly 2.2 million clones, about 90% seen once, with 0.3% to 0.4% in the top ten. The sample comes from a study of shared clonotypes between healthy human individuals. Trimming took off 6 bases at V and 0 bases at J, with 6 bases between the two ends. This CDR3 is 13 amino acids long. Germline lookup yields CDR1 LNHDA and CDR2 SQIVND (reference sequence). Study findings and constraints: Larger estimated richness was generally seen in naive subsets than in memory subsets. The sharing of around 5% of naive CD4 clonotypes was seen across several donors.

The V and J genes are TRBV19 and TRBJ1-5, with D unresolved. The clonotype comes from a man in his late teens or twenties in good health. Some clones in this sample may be carry-over from other donors' samples. Sequencing was carried out using naive CD4+ T cells from PBMCs. Subset here: CD45RA+ positively selected. Written as DNA, the CDR3 is TGTGCCAGTAGCCGAAATAGCAATCAGCCCCAGCATTTT. Translating gives CASSRNSNQPQHF.